This TCR beta chain was observed in a study of CXCR3-negative and CXCR3-positive naive CD8 T cells (dated by TCRdb to between 2018 and 2021). In the study overall: In total, around 140 million TRB reads were obtained, or roughly 1.5 +/- 0.3 million reads per library. Diversity and physicochemical repertoire analyses were performed on some 10 donors pooled from two independent experiments. For the TRBV-TRBJ cluster analysis, the naive subsets came from 5 donors, while the memory cells came from 3 donors.

TCRdb names NextSeq 550 as the instrument used. The Human TCR Profiling Kit (MiLaboratory) was used to make UMI-labeled 5' RACE TRB cDNA libraries. The full amount of extracted RNA was used for cDNA synthesis, and the full amount of resulting cDNA was used for PCR amplification. The libraries were made side by side, with each library going through the same number of PCR cycles. For the original study's pipeline: MIGEC and MiXCR extracted about 53,000 +/- 10,000 unique UMI-labeled TRB cDNA molecules per library, requiring at least two reads per UMI. An average of 40,000 +/- 10,000 functional in-frame TRB CDR3 nucleotide clonotypes without stop codons was found per library. Diversity metrics, including normalized Shannon-Wiener and Chao1, were computed in VDJtools after downsampling to 5000 UMI-labeled TRB molecules per sample. Clonotype-size-weighted physicochemical properties of the central five CDR3 residues (interaction energy, strength, volume and Kidera factor 4) were computed in VDJtools. TCRdb reprocessed the public reads and reports one entry per CDR3 protein sequence, without DNA. The V and J calls and clone size are TCRdb's, not the authors'. The table of this sample itemizes fewer than 9,000 distinct CDR3 sequences. About 2% of the sample belongs to the ten largest clones.

In the case of this clonotype: Its antigen remains undetermined.

According to the germline V gene (reference sequence), CDR1 reads MNHNY and CDR2 reads SVGAGI. The CDR3 holds 15 amino acids from the cysteine to the phenylalanine. No DNA is recorded. For every CD8+ T cell subset, a few hundred thousand cells were flow-sorted straight into RLT lysis buffer, and each subset was sorted in triplicate. To exclude memory contaminants, naive CD8+ T cells were stringently defined as CD45RO-CCR7+CD27+CD95-. Standard density gradient centrifugation was used to isolate peripheral blood mononuclear cells from buffy coats. Naive CXCR3-negative and CXCR3-positive CD8+ T cells were flow-sorted using a FACSAria III. Total RNA was extracted from sorted cells using an RNeasy Mini Kit. Summary of the overall study and its limitations: TRBV-TRBJ usage was similar between naive CXCR3-negative and CXCR3-positive cells from the same donor, while memory cells showed distinct patterns. Surface CD5, linked to self-reactivity in mice, was comparable between naive subsets; TCR interaction strength was therefore also inferred from TRB CDR3 physicochemical properties. CXCR3 expression partially decreased after cryopreservation, so most assays used freshly isolated PBMCs. Both naive subsets had comparably high repertoire diversity, while memory CD8+ T cells had much lower repertoire diversity. TRB CDR3s from CXCR3-positive naive cells showed higher hydrophobicity (lower Kidera factor 4), lower energy, and higher strength and volume indices than CXCR3-negative naive cells.

The sequence joins TRBV6-6 to TRBJ2-7; TCRdb's D gene call, TRBD1, goes unchecked for lack of DNA. The source is a human donor in good health. Some clones in this sample may be carry-over from other donors' samples. The sample comprised naive CXCR3- CD8+ T cells from blood. Read against the paper, the sample's cell subset or site label means: CD45RO-CCR7+CD27+CD95- naive CD8+ T cells lacking CXCR3 (TNR3-). The CDR3 region: CASSYSQGRFYEQYF.